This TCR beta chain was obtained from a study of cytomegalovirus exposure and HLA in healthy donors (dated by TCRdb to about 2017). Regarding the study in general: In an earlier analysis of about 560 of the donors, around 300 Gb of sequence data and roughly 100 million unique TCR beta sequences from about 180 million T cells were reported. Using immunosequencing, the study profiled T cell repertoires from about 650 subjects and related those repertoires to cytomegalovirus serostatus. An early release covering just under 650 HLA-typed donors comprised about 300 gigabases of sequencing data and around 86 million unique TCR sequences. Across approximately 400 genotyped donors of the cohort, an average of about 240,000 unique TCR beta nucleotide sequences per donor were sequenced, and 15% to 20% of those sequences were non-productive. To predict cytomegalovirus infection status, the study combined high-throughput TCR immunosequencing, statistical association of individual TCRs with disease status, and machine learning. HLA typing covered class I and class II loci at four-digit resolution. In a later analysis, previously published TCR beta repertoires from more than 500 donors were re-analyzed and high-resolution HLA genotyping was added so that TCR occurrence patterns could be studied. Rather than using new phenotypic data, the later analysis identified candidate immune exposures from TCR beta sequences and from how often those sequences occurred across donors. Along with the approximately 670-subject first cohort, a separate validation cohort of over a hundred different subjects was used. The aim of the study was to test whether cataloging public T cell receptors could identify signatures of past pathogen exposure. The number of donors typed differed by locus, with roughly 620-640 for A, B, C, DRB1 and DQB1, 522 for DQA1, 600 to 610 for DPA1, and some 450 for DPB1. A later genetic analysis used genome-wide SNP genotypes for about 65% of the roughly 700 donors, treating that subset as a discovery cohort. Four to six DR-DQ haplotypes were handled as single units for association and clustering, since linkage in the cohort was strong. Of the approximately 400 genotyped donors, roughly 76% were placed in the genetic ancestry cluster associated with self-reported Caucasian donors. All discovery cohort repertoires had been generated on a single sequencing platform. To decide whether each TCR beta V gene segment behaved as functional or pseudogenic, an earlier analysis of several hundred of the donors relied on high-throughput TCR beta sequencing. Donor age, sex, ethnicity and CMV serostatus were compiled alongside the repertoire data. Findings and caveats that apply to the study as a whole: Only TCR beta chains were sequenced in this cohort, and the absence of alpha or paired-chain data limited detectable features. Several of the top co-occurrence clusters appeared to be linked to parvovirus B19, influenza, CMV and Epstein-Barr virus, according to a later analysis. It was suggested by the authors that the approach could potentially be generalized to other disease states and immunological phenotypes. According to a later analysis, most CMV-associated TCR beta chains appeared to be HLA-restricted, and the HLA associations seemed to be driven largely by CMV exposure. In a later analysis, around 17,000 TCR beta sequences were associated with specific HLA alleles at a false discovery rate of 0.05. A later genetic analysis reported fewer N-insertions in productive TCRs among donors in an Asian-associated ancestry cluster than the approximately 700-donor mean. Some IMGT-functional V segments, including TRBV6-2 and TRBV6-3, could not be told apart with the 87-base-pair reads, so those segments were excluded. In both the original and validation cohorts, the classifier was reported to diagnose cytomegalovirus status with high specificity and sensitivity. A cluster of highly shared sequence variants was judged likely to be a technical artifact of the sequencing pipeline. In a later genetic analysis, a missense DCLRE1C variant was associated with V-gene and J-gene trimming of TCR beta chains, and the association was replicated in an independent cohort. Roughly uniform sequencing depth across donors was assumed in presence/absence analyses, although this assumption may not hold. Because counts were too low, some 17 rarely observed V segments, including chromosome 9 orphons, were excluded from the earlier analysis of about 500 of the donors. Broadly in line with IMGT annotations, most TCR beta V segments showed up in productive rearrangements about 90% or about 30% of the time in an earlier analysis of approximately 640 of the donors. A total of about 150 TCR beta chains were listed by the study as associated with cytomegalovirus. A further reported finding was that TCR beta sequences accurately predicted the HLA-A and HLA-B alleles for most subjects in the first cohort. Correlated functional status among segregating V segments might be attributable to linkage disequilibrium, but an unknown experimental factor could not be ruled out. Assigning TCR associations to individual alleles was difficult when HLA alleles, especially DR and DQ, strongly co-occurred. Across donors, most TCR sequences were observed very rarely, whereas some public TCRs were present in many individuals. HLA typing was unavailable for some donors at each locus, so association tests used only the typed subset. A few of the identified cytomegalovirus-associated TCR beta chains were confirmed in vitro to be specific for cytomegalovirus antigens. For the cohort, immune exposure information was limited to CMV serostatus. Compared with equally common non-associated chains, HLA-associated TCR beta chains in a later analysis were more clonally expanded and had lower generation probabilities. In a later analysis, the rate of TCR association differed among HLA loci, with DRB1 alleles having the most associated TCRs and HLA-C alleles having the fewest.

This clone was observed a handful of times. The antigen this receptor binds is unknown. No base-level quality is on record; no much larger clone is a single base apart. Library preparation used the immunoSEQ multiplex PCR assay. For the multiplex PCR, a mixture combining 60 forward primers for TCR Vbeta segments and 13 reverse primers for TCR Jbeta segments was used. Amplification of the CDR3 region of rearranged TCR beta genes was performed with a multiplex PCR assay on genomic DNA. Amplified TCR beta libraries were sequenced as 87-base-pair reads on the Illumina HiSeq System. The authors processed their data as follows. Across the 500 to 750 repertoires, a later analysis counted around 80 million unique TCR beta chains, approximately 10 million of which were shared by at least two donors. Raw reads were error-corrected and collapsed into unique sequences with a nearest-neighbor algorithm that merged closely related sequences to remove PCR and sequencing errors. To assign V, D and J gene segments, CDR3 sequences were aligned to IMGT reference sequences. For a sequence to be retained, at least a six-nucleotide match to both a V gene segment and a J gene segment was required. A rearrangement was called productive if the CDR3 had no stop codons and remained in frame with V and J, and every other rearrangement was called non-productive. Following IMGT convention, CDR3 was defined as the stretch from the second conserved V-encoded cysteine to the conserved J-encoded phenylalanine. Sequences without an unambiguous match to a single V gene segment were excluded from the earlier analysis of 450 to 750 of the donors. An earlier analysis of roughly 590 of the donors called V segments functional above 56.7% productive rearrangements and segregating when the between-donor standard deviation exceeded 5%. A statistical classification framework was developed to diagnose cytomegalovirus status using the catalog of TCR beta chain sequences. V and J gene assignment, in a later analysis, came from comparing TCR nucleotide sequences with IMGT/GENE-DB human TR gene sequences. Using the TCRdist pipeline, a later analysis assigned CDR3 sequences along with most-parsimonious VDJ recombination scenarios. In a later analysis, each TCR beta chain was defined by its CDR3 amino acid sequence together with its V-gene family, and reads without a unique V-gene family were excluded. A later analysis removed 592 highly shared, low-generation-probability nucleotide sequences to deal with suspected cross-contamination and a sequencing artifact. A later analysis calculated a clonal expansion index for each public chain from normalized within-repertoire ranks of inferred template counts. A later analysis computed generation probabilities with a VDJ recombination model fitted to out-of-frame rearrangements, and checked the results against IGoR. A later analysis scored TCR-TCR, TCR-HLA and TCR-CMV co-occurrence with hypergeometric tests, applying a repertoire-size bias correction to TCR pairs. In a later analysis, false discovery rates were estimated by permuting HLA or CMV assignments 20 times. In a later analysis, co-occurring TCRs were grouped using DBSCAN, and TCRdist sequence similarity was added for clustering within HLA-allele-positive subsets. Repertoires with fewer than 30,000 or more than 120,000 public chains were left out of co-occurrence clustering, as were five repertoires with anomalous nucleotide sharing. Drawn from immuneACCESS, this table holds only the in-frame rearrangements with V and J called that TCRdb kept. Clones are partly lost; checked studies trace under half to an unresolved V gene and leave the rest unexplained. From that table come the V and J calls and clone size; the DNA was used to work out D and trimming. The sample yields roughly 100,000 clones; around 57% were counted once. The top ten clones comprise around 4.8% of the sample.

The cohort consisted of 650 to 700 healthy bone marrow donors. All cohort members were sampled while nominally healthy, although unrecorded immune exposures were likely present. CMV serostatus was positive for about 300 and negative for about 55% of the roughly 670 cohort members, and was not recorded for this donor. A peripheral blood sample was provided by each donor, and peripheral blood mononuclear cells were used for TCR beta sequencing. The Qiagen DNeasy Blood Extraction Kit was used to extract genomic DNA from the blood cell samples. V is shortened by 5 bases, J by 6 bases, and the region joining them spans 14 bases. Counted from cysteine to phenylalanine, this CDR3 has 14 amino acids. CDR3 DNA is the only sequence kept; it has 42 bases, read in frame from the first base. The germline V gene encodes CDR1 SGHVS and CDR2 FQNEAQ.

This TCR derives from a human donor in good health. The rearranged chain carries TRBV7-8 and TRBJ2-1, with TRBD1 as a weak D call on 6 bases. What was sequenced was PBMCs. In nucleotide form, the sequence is TGTGCCAGCAGCGTCAGGGGTTTTGTCAATGAGCAGTTCTTC. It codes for CASSVRGFVNEQFF.